The rows below give T cell receptor beta chains drawn from one sample of a study of shared clonotypes between healthy human individuals. Assay: immunoSEQ multiplex PCR; the TCRdb copy retains only in-frame clones and omits some. The table lists millions of clones, 95% of them singletons, with roughly 0.13% in the top ten. The sample consisted of naive CD4+ T cells sorted from blood. These receptors were taken from a man younger than 35 in good health. Both conserved end residues are part of each CDR3. D genes are given only for firm matches. Some rows mark clone size as missing; the rest say once, few, many or name a class of expanded clone.

d_call,clone_size,j_call,v_call,cdr3_nt,cdr3_aa
NA,NA,TRBJ1-2,TRBV7-8,TGTGCCAGCAGCTTGTCGGCAGGGGTCCCTAACTATGGCTACACCTTC,CASSLSAGVPNYGYTF
TRBD2,NA,TRBJ2-7,TRBV5-1,TGCGCCAGCAGCGCCCCCTCCGGGACTAGCGGGAGGGCTACAAACTACGAGCAGTACTTC,CASSAPSGTSGRATNYEQYF
NA,NA,TRBJ1-1,TRBV30,TGTGCCTGGAGTGTGTCTCACCGAGCTTTCTTT,CAWSVSHRAFF
NA,NA,TRBJ2-5,TRBV30,TGTGCCTGGAGTGGGGGTATGGTGACCCAGTACTTC,CAWSGGMVTQYF
NA,NA,TRBJ1-1,TRBV7-9,TGTGCCAGCAGCTTAGGGAGCAGGGCTAACACTGAAGCTTTCTTT,CASSLGSRANTEAFF
NA,NA,TRBJ1-3,TRBV11-3,TGTGCCAGCAGCTTAAGTTACGGCTCTGGAAACACCATATATTTT,CASSLSYGSGNTIYF
TRBD1,NA,TRBJ2-3,TRBV7-9,TGTGCCAGCAGCGATATTACAGGGGGCATTACAGATACGCAGTATTTT,CASSDITGGITDTQYF
NA,NA,TRBJ2-1,TRBV27,TGTGCCAGCAGTCAAAGATTCGATGAGCAGTTCTTC,CASSQRFDEQFF
NA,NA,TRBJ1-2,TRBV5-5,TGTGCCAGCAGCCCAGGGGCTACCTTTTACTATGGCTACACCTTC,CASSPGATFYYGYTF
NA,few,TRBJ1-5,TRBV6-6,TGTGCCAGCAACGACTGGAGCAATCAGCCCCAGCATTTT,CASNDWSNQPQHF
NA,NA,TRBJ1-5,TRBV28,TGTGCCAGCAGTTTATGGTCAGGGAATCAGCCCCAGCATTTT,CASSLWSGNQPQHF
NA,NA,TRBJ1-6,TRBV14,TGTGCCAGCAGCCCCCTATTGGGAAATTCACCCCTCCACTTT,CASSPLLGNSPLHF
NA,NA,TRBJ1-2,TRBV28,TGTGCCAGCAGCCGACGGATCTATGGCTACACCTTC,CASSRRIYGYTF
NA,NA,TRBJ2-2,TRBV11-3,TGTGCCAGCAGCCCAAACCCAATATCCTTAGGGACCGGGGAGCTGTTTTTT,CASSPNPISLGTGELFF
TRBD1,NA,TRBJ1-3,TRBV10-3,TGTGCCATCAGCTCAGCAGGGGGCAAAAACACCATATATTTT,CAISSAGGKNTIYF
NA,few,TRBJ1-2,TRBV7-6,TGTGCCAGCAGCGGGCCCGACAGGTTGGTCGACGGCTACACCTTC,CASSGPDRLVDGYTF
NA,once,TRBJ2-3,TRBV5-1,TGCGCCAGCAGTCTGACGAGCGGCTCAGATACGCAGTATTTT,CASSLTSGSDTQYF
TRBD2,NA,TRBJ2-3,TRBV7-2,TGTGCCAGCAGCTTAGCGTCGCGGGAGGGCCTTTCGACGCAGTATTTT,CASSLASREGLSTQYF
TRBD1,NA,TRBJ2-1,TRBV28,TGTGCCAGCAAGGGGACAGGCACCTACAATGAGCAGTTCTTC,CASKGTGTYNEQFF
NA,once,TRBJ1-5,TRBV27,TGTGCCAGCAGTCCTACGGACAGATATCAGCCCCAGCATTTT,CASSPTDRYQPQHF
NA,once,TRBJ2-5,TRBV5-6,TGTGCCAGCAGCTTGATGGCCTTCCAAGAGACCCAGTACTTC,CASSLMAFQETQYF
TRBD1,NA,TRBJ1-1,TRBV30,TGTGCCTGGAGCGGTCAGGGGGGGCGGAGGCCTTTCTTT,CAWSGQGGRRPFF
NA,NA,TRBJ2-2,TRBV10-3,TGTGCCGCCACAGGGACCGGGGAGCTGTTTTTT,CAATGTGELFF
TRBD2,NA,TRBJ2-1,TRBV6-6,TGTGCCAGCAGTCGACTAGCGGGGGGGATCGAGCAGTTCTTC,CASSRLAGGIEQFF
TRBD2,NA,TRBJ2-2,TRBV7-8,TGTGCCAGCGCCATTAGGTGGATAGCGGGAGCTACGAACACCGGGGAGCTGTTTTTT,CASAIRWIAGATNTGELFF
NA,NA,TRBJ1-1,TRBV7-3,TGTGCCAGCAGCTTCAGGGACGGAACTGAAGCTTTCTTT,CASSFRDGTEAFF
NA,NA,TRBJ2-3,TRBV5-1,TGCGCCAGCAGCTTGGAAGGGTATGCAGCGCAGTATTTT,CASSLEGYAAQYF
NA,NA,TRBJ2-2,TRBV19,TGTGCCAGTACGGTTGCAGGGACCGGGGAGCTGTTTTTT,CASTVAGTGELFF